This entry is about one T cell receptor (beta chain). This clone came up once. Its antigen is still unknown. Base qualities are not provided; no much larger clone lies one nucleotide away. Collaborating institutions collected whole blood in K2EDTA tubes following their own protocols. For TCRbeta analysis, collaborators shipped samples as frozen whole blood, isolated PBMCs, or DNA extracted from either of those sample types. The data were taken from a study of blood T cell repertoires in COVID-19 (dated by TCRdb to 2020 to 2022). For the wider study: The collaborator samples originated in the United States, Italy and Spain and spanned the acute and convalescent phases of COVID-19. The prospective study material was composed of cDNA or gDNA derived from T cells, B-cell-depleted T cells, or PBMCs. Deeply sampled blood TCRbeta repertoires from subjects exposed to, actively infected with, or recovered from COVID-19 were included in the dataset. The repertoires were released in a freely available public database meant as a resource for research on the immune response to SARS-CoV-2. The samples were drawn from the first 160 participants of the ongoing ImmuneRACE study and from more than 1,000 subjects provided by 6 global collaborators. Sample metadata almost always included a de-identified subject ID, COVID-19 status, age in years and sex. Where available, HLA class I and class II types were taken from metadata supplied by the sample provider and were not determined by assay-based typing. What the research found in general, with its limitations: How much clinical and demographic metadata was included differed by source and by participant, and the metadata was provided uncurated.

TCRbeta CDR3 regions were amplified from genomic DNA by means of the immunoSEQ Assay, a bias-controlled multiplex PCR. The original methods were these. Within the assay, amplification of reference gene primers was used to estimate how many nucleated cells each sample contained. To quantify the absolute abundance of each unique TCRbeta CDR3 rearrangement, sequence reads were collapsed and filtered. For each sample, productive Simpson clonality was calculated as the square root of Simpson's diversity index over productive rearrangements. TCRdb retrieved this table from immuneACCESS and kept in-frame rearrangements only. Not all clones are present; in checked studies, unresolved V genes account for under half, and no reason is known for the remainder. V and J calls and clone size are as listed in that table; D and trimming were resolved from the DNA. Present in this sample are over 100,000 clones, 75% to 90% of which were seen just once. Around 4.7% of the sample belongs to the ten largest clones.

This clonotype originated in a man aged 35-49 years with acute or convalescent COVID-19. The sequenced material came from peripheral blood.

The nucleotide sequence reads TGTGCCAGCGCCTCACAGAGAACCTACGAGCAGTACTTC. Its translation reads: CASASQRTYEQYF. The chain is made from TRBV27 and TRBJ2-7, with the D gene too uncertain to name. From the germline V gene (reference sequence), CDR1 is MNHEY and CDR2 is SMNVEV. From the cysteine up to the phenylalanine, the CDR3 has a length of 13 residues. The retained sequence is limited to the CDR3, 39 bases, with the frame set at the first base. V and J lose 8 bases and 2 bases, and a span of 13 bases separates them.